A single sample is the source of the 17 T cell receptor beta chains below, sequenced in a study of T cell responses to AZD1222 COVID-19 vaccine. Only in-frame clones appear in the TCRdb table, and some are missing; sequencing was by immunoSEQ multiplex PCR. The table records some 150,000 clones, around 93% of them present only once. The material was peripheral blood, obtained 28 days after the second AZD1222 dose. These receptors originate from an adult who received the AZD1222 COVID-19 vaccine.

The CDR3 coding sequence is TGTGCCAGCAAACCCCAGGGTGGTTCACCCCTCCACTTT. Protein sequence: CASKPQGGSPLHF. The rearrangement links TRBV2 to TRBJ1-6; a weak D match, TRBD1 (5 bases). V shed 7 bases and J shed 9 bases, with 13 bases lying between them. Germline lookup yields CDR1 SNHLY and CDR2 FYNNEI. The CDR3 is 13 residues long.

The CDR3 loop is CASSEAGRGNTIYF. CDR3 coding DNA: TGTGCCAGCAGCGAAGCGGGTAGGGGAAACACCATATATTTT. The chain links TRBV6-2 or TRBV6-3 to TRBJ1-3; no definite D call. The CDR3 loop spans 14 amino acids. The V gene lost 6 bases and the J gene lost 4 bases, with 13 bases spanning the gap. Germline CDR1 reads MNHEY; CDR2 reads SVGEGT.

The chain combines TRBV27 with TRBJ1-1; D not certain. V was clipped by 5 bases and J by 5 bases, with 15 bases between them. Germline CDR1 and CDR2: MNHEY and SMNVEV (reference sequence). The CDR3 covers 14 residues. CDR3: CASSPRGWATEAFF. CDR3 DNA sequence: TGTGCCAGCAGTCCCCGTGGGTGGGCGACTGAAGCTTTCTTT.

This chain joins TRBV5-5 and TRBJ2-7, with 9 bases aligning to TRBD1. The CDR3 is 16 amino acids. The V and J ends lost 2 bases and 0 bases, in that order; junction bases with no gene match: 6. Germline V gene lookup returns CDR1 SGHKS and CDR2 YYEKEE (reference sequence). DNA for the CDR3: TGTGCCAGCAGCTTACAGGGGGCTCCCGCCTCCTACGAGCAGTACTTC. This codes for CASSLQGAPASYEQYF.

This sequence joins TRBV29-1 and TRBJ1-4; 7 bases line up with TRBD1. Germline V CDR1 and CDR2: SQVTM, ANQGSEA. Trimming at V came to 6 bases and at J to 3 bases, leaving 4 bases not matched to a gene. The CDR3 has 13 amino acids. The CDR3 DNA reads TGCAGCGTCTCCGGGACAGCTAATGAAAAACTGTTTTTT. This codes for CSVSGTANEKLFF.

The chain couples TRBV11-1 to TRBJ2-3; D remains ambiguous. The CDR3 length is 16 residues. CDR1 and CDR2 (germline): SGHAT, FQDESV (reference sequence). V was pared by 5 bases and J by 3 bases, with 18 bases between. CDR3 DNA sequence: TGTGCCAGCAGCGCCGGACGCCCTCTGAGGACAGATACGCAGTATTTT. The encoded protein is CASSAGRPLRTDTQYF.

The CDR3: CASSLGLARYNEQFF. CDR3 sequence (DNA): TGTGCCAGCAGCCTAGGACTAGCGAGGTACAATGAGCAGTTCTTC. The chain uses TRBV4-2 and TRBJ2-1, with TRBD2 matching over 9 bases. The junction had 5 bases not matched to a gene; V was cut back by 4 bases and J by 4 bases. Germline lookup yields CDR1 LGHNA and CDR2 YNFKEQ. The CDR3 length is 15 residues.

This clone was seen only a few times. This chain uses TRBV3-1 (or the pseudogene TRBV3-2) with TRBJ1-5; the D is unclear. The V gene lost 6 bases and the J gene lost 0 bases, with 9 bases spanning the gap. Germline CDR1 reads LGHDT; CDR2 reads YNNKEL (reference sequence). This CDR3 is built from 14 residues. The CDR3, as DNA: TGTGCCAGCAGAAGACGGGATAGCAATCAGCCCCAGCATTTT. Translated: CASRRRDSNQPQHF.

The genes are TRBV18 and TRBJ1-3, with D unresolved. Trimming pared 0 bases from V and 4 bases from J, leaving 13 bases between. Germline CDR1 and CDR2: KGHSH and LQKENI. The CDR3 totals 16 residues. DNA of the CDR3: TGTGCCAGCTCACCACCGGGGAATACGGCAGGAAACACCATATATTTT. As protein: CASSPPGNTAGNTIYF.

The chain links TRBV28 to TRBJ1-2; no firm D call. The CDR3 consists of 15 residues. Trimming took 3 bases from V and 5 from J, leaving 16 bases between them. Per germline, CDR1 MDHEN and CDR2 SYDVKM. CDR3 nucleotides: TGTGCCAGCAGTTTCGCCAAGCGCAATCGGTATGGCTACACCTTC. Its translation: CASSFAKRNRYGYTF.

The rearrangement joins TRBV19 to TRBJ1-3, with 9 bases lining up with TRBD1. Germline V gene lookup returns CDR1 LNHDA and CDR2 SQIVND (reference sequence). V was pared by 4 bases and J by 2 bases, with 6 bases of the junction left unmatched. This CDR3 contains 16 residues. The CDR3 nucleotides read TGTGCCAGTAGTACGTCCGGGACAGGGACTGGAAACACCATATATTTT. This sequence encodes CASSTSGTGTGNTIYF.

V and J are TRBV12-3 or TRBV12-4 and TRBJ2-7; D uncertain. V shed 6 bases and J shed 4 bases, with 10 bases lying between them. CDR3 length: 12 residues. The CDR3 DNA is TGTGCCAGCAGCCTATACGGGTACGAGCAGTACTTC. Residues: CASSLYGYEQYF.

The chain uses TRBV2 and TRBJ2-3; the match to TRBD2 covers 9 bases. The CDR3 runs 13 residues. With 3 bases clipped from V and 9 bases from J, the junction kept 4 bases outside the gene matches. CDR1 SNHLY and CDR2 FYNNEI come from the germline V gene. Written as DNA, the CDR3 is TGTGCCAGCAGTGAGCGGGAGGGCCTCACGCAGTATTTT. Translating it yields CASSEREGLTQYF.

The V call is TRBV7-9, the J call TRBJ2-7; D gene uncertain. Trimming stripped 5 bases from V and 0 bases from J, with 14 bases between. Germline V lookup: CDR1 SEHNR, CDR2 FQNEAQ (reference sequence). The CDR3 consists of 15 residues. The CDR3 is CASSPPIHRSYEQYF. In DNA, the CDR3 is TGTGCCAGCAGCCCCCCCATCCACCGCTCCTACGAGCAGTACTTC. Drawing the rest from reference TRBV7-9 and TRBJ2-7, the complete variable domain is DTGVSQNPRHKITKRGQNVTFRCDPISEHNRLYWYRQTLGQGPEFLTYFQNEAQLEKSRLLSDRFSAERPKGSFSTLEIQRTEQGDSAMYLCASSPPIHRSYEQYFGPGTRLTVT.

This clone was detected only a few times. This sequence joins TRBV30 and TRBJ2-7; 12 positions agree with TRBD1. The CDR3 is 16 amino acids. The germline gives CDR1 GTSNPN, CDR2 SVGIG (reference sequence). J was trimmed by 5 bases and V by 2 bases; bases with no gene match: 10. The CDR3 region is CAWSSGPGQGANEQYF. The CDR3 DNA sequence: TGTGCCTGGAGTTCTGGCCCGGGACAGGGGGCTAACGAGCAGTACTTC.

The chain combines TRBV9 with TRBJ2-7, with a possible D match to TRBD2 (6 bases). The CDR3 length is 15 residues. Trimming left V 0 bases short and J 3 bases short, with 13 bases between. The germline gives CDR1 SGDLS, CDR2 YYNGEE. CDR3 sequence (DNA): TGTGCCAGCAGCGTAGGAATAGCGGAGAGCTACGAGCAGTACTTC. Amino acids: CASSVGIAESYEQYF.

This clone was picked up one time. The chain carries TRBV28 and TRBJ2-7; 7 bases line up with TRBD1. The CDR3 sequence is 15 residues long. Germline-derived CDR1 and CDR2 are MDHEN and SYDVKM. V lost 4 bases and J lost 2; bases outside the gene matches: 8. The CDR3 sequence is CASSSLGTVPYEQYF. Written as DNA, the CDR3 is TGTGCCAGCAGTTCGCTCGGGACAGTCCCCTACGAGCAGTACTTC.